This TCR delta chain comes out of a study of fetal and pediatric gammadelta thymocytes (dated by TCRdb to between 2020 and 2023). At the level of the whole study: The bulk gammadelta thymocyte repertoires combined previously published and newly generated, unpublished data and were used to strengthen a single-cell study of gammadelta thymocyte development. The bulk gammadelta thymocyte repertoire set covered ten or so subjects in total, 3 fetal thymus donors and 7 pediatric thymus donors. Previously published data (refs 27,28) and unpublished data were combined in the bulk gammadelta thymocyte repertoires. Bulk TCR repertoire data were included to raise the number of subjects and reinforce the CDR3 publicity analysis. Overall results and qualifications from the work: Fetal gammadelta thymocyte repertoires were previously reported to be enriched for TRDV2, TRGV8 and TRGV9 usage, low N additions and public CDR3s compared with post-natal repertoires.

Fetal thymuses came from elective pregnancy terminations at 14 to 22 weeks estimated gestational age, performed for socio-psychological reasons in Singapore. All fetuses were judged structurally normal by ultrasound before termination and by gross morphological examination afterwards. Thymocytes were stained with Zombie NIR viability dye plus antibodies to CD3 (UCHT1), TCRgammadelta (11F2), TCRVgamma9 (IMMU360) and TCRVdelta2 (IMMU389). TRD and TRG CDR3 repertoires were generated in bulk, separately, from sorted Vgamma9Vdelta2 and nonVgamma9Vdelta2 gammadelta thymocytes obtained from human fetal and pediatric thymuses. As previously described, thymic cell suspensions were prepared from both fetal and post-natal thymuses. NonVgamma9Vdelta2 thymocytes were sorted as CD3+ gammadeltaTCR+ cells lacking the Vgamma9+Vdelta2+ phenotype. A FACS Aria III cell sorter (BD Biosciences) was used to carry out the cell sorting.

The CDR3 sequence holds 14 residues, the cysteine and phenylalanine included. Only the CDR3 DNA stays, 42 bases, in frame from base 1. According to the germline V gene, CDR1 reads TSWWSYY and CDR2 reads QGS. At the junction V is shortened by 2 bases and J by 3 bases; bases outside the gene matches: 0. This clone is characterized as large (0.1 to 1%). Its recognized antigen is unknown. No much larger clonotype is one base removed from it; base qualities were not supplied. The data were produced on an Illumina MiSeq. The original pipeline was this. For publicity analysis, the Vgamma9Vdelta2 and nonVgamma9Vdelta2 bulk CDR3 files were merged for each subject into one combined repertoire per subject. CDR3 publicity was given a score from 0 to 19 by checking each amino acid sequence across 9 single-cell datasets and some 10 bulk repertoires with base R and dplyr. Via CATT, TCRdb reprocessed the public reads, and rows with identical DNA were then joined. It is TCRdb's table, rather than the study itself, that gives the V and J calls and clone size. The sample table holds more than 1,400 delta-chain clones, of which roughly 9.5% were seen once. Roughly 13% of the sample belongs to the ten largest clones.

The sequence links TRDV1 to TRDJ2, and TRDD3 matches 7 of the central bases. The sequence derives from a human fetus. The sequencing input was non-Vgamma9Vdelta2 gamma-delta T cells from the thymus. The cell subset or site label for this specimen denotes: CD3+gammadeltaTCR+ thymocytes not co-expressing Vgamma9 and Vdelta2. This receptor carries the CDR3 CALGEWGMTAQLFF. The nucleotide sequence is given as TGTGCTCTTGGGGAATGGGGGATGACAGCACAACTCTTCTTT.